The 5 T cell receptor beta chains in this list originate from one sample, sequenced in a study of T cell responses to AZD1222 COVID-19 vaccine. Clones were read by immunoSEQ multiplex PCR, and TCRdb kept only the in-frame ones, dropping some. The sample yields about 55,000 clones, nearly 90% seen once. The specimen was peripheral blood, collected on day 0 of AZD1222 vaccination. These receptor sequences come from an adult in good health.

The chain recombines TRBV30 with TRBJ2-7; 10 nucleotides match TRBD1. The junction had 10 bases not matched to a gene; V was cut back by 8 bases and J by 6 bases. This CDR3 is built from 13 residues. From germline, CDR1 is GTSNPN and CDR2 SVGIG (reference sequence). The CDR3 coding sequence is TGTGCCCGATCCCCGGGGACAGGGGCCGAGCAGTACTTC. Translated: CARSPGTGAEQYF.

The chain employs TRBV18 and TRBJ1-2; D not certain. Trimming shortened V by 0 bases and J by 6 bases, and 17 bases separated the two germline ends. CDR1 is KGHSH and CDR2 is LQKENI in the germline V gene. CDR3 size: 16 residues. The CDR3: CASSPPSVRTSDGYTF. As DNA, the CDR3 is TGTGCCAGCTCACCACCCAGTGTCCGGACCTCTGATGGCTACACCTTC.

This clone was counted a single time. The V gene is TRBV9, the J gene TRBJ1-1; no firm D call. The germline gives CDR1 SGDLS, CDR2 YYNGEE. The CDR3 is made up of 14 amino acids. V lost 2 bases and J 1 base, leaving 9 bases between the germline ends. The CDR3 DNA sequence: TGTGCCAGCAGCGTTGTTCAAGGGAACACTGAAGCTTTCTTT. Encoded protein: CASSVVQGNTEAFF.

This clone was picked up one time. V and J are TRBV6-5 and TRBJ1-4; TRBD1 is a possible D gene (5 bases). Trimming left V 7 bases short and J 7 bases short, with 13 bases between. Per the germline V gene, CDR1 is MNHEY and CDR2 is SVGAGI. This CDR3 comprises 13 residues. CDR3 sequence: CASKRDVREKLFF. CDR3 DNA: TGTGCCAGCAAACGGGACGTCCGTGAAAAACTGTTTTTT.

CDR3 bases: TGTGCCAGCAGCTCCCACGGTGGGCTCTCTGGAAACACCATATATTTT. Protein sequence: CASSSHGGLSGNTIYF. The chain employs TRBV11-1 and TRBJ1-3, with D unresolved. CDR1 and CDR2 (germline): SGHAT, FQDESV (reference sequence). Trimming removed 4 bases from V and 0 bases from J, with 13 bases in between. The CDR3 totals 16 residues.